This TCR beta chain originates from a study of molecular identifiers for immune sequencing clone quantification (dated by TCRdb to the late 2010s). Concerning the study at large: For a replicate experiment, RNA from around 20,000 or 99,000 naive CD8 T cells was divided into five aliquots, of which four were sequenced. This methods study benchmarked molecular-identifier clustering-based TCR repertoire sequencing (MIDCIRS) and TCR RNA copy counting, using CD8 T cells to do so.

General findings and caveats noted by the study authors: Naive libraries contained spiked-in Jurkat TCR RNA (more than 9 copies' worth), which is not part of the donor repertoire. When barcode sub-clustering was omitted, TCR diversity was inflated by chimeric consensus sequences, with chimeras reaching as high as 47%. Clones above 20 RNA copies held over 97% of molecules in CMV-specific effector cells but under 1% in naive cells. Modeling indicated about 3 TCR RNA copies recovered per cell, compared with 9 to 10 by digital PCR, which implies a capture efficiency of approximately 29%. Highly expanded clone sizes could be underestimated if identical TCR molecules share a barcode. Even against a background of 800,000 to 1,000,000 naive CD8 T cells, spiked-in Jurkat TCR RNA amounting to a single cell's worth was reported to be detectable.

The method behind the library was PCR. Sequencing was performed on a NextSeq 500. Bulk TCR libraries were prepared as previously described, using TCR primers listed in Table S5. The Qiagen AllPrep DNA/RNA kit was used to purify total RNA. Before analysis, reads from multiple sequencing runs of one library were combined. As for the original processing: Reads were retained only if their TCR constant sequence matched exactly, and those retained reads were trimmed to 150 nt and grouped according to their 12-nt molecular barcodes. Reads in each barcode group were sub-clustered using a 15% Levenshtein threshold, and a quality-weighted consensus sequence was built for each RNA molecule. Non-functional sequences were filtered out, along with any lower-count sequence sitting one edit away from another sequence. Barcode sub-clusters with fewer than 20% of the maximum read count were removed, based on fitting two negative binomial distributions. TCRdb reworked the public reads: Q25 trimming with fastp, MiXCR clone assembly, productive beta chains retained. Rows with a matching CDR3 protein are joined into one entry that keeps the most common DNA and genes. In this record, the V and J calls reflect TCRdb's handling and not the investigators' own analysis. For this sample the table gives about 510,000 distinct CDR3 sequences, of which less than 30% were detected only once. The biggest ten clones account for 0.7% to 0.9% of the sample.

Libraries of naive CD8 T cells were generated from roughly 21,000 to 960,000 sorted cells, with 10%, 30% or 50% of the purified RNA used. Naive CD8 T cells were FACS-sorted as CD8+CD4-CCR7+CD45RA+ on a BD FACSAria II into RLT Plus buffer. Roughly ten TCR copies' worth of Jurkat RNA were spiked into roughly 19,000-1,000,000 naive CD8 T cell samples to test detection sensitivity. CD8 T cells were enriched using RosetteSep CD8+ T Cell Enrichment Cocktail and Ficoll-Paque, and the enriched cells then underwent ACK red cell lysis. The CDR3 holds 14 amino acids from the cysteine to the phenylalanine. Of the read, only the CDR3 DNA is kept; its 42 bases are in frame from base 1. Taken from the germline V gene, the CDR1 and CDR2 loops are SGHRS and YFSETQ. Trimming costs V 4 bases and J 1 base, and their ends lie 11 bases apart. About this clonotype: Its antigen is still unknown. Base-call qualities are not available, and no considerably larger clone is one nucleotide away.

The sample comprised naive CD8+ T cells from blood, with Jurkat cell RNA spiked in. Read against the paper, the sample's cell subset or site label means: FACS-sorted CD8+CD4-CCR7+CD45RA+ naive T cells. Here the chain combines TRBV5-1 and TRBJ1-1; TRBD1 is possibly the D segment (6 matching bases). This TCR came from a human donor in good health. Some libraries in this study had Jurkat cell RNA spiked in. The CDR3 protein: CASSRNRENTEAFF. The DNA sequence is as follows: TGCGCCAGCAGCCGAAACAGGGAGAACACTGAAGCTTTCTTT.